This entry lists 2 T cell receptor beta chains sequenced from one sample in a study of T cells in Graves' hyperthyroidism and ophthalmopathy. What was amplified from RNA transcripts were TCR beta CDR3 regions. A first-round RT-PCR of the TCR CDR3 used the HTBI primer set. TCRdb ran MiXCR on the multiplex PCR reads and lists one entry per CDR3 protein. The sample holds hundreds of thousands of distinct CDR3 sequences, about 43% seen once. Sequencing was carried out using peripheral blood or thyroid tissue (not recorded which). These receptors were collected from a young woman with Graves' hyperthyroidism.

The J gene is TRBJ2-7, the V gene TRBV25-1, with 7 positions matching TRBD1. The CDR3 length is 17 residues. The junction had 17 bases not matched to a gene; V was cut back by 5 bases and J by 4 bases. Per germline, CDR1 MGHDK and CDR2 SYGVNS. The CDR3, as DNA: TGTGCCAGCAGTCAACCCCCGGGACAGCTCGTTTGGTACGAGCAGTACTTC. Translating it yields CASSQPPGQLVWYEQYF.

This clonotype was picked up a small number of times. The rearrangement joins TRBV5-5 to TRBJ1-5, with TRBD1 matching over 8 bases. The germline V gene has CDR1 SGHKS and CDR2 YYEKEE (reference sequence). The CDR3 is 15 amino acids. Trimming at V came to 4 bases and at J to 5 bases, leaving 8 bases not matched to a gene. CDR3 sequence reads: CASSRRTGRDQPQHF. CDR3 sequence (DNA): TGTGCCAGCAGCCGGCGGACAGGGCGAGATCAGCCCCAGCATTTT.